This T cell receptor (beta chain) was identified during a study of cytomegalovirus exposure and HLA in healthy donors. The PCR was carried out with 60 Vbeta primers and 13 Jbeta primers. The method was immunoSEQ multiplex PCR; TCRdb's version includes in-frame clones alone and lacks a portion of them. This sample has some 150,000 clones, with under 80% found just once. Concerning this clone itself: What it binds is not known.

The study, taken as a whole, reports: What was likely a sequencing artifact was a cluster of highly shared sequence variants. It was in a later analysis that TCR association rates were seen to vary by HLA locus, highest for DRB1 and lowest for HLA-C. Another analysis was done later, and it associated approximately 17,000 TCR beta sequences with HLA alleles at 0.05 false discovery rate.

The CDR3 has 14 residues. Germline V gene sequence: CDR1 SQVTM, CDR2 ANQGSEA. The V end was cut by 3 bases, the J end by 4 bases, with 13 bases between. The sequence was collected from a man in his forties or fifties in good health and CMV-seronegative. The source material was PBMCs. The chain has TRBV29-1 and TRBJ2-1; D is perhaps TRBD2 (5 bases). CDR3 in DNA: TGCAGCGTTGAGATGAGGGCGGAGTACAATGAGCAGTTCTTC. Translated: CSVEMRAEYNEQFF.